A selection of T cell receptor beta chains follows, all from one sample in a study of cytomegalovirus exposure and HLA in healthy donors. The data were produced by immunoSEQ multiplex PCR, yet TCRdb's version contains in-frame clones alone and is incomplete. Of 120,000 to 150,000 clones in the sample, 85% to 90% are singletons; the top ten hold around 10%. The sample was PBMCs. These TCRs come from a man aged 18-30 years in good health and CMV-seropositive. The CDR3 runs from the conserved cysteine through the conserved F or W. A D gene is named only where the DNA matches it firmly.

TRBJ1-5 TRBV7-7 . CASSRGVNQPQHF
TRBJ2-2 TRBV6-1 TRBD2 CASSDGREANTGELFF
TRBJ1-3 TRBV6-1 . CASSERGGPGNTIYF
TRBJ1-4 TRBV6-5 . CASSPRLTVGEKLFF
TRBJ2-7 TRBV5-8 . CASSLLRYEQYF
TRBJ2-1 TRBV9 . CASSETGFGEQFF
TRBJ1-4 TRBV5-1 . CASSPRGGGLFF
TRBJ2-7 TRBV5-4 TRBD2 CASRTGTSGTGAQYF
TRBJ2-1 TRBV27 TRBD2 CASGLAGGLANEQFF
TRBJ1-5 TRBV19 . CASSTGTSGNQPQHF
TRBJ2-5 TRBV9 TRBD1 CASSTRDRYQETQYF
TRBJ1-2 TRBV21-1 . CASSKAKKGRGYTF
TRBJ1-6 TRBV11-2 . CASSYTGSNSPLHF
TRBJ2-3 TRBV28 TRBD2 CASALGGTIRNTQYF
TRBJ1-3 TRBV10-3 . CAISSDRYGNTIYF
TRBJ1-2 TRBV5-8 . CASSLGRVFYGYTF
TRBJ2-7 TRBV11-2 . CASSLRTSYEQYF
TRBJ2-7 TRBV11-2 TRBD1 CASSLHGQGEYEQYF
TRBJ2-7 TRBV29-1 TRBD2 CSVAGASYEQYF
TRBJ1-1 TRBV9 . CASSTGQRNTEAFF
TRBJ2-1 TRBV2 . CASSVNNEQFF
TRBJ2-7 TRBV21-1 . CASRSSTGSYYEQYF
TRBJ2-7 TRBV11-2 TRBD1 CASSAGTGGLHEQYF
TRBJ1-1 TRBV7-9 TRBD1 CASSLAAGGASEAFF
TRBJ2-7 TRBV14 TRBD1 CASSSPTGNFPYEQYF
TRBJ1-5 TRBV30 . CAWSVPGSNQPQHF
TRBJ1-5 TRBV29-1 TRBD1 CSVGDRQNQPQHF
TRBJ2-7 TRBV27 . CASSLTSTVYEQYF
TRBJ2-7 TRBV2 TRBD1 CASSTGTETGQYF
TRBJ2-1 TRBV6-1 TRBD2 CASSGSSGGLAVYNEQFF
TRBJ1-1 TRBV5-4 . CASSSPKGVTEAFF
TRBJ2-1 TRBV5-1 TRBD2 CASSSDGTSGRGSYNEQFF
TRBJ2-5 TRBV5-6 TRBD1 CASSLSGTGRWAEETQYF
TRBJ1-3 TRBV19 . CASSIDPWDSRNTIYF
TRBJ2-7 TRBV11-3 TRBD1 CASSLEQTGGSYEQYF
TRBJ1-1 TRBV5-1 . CASSLLRPRPSAIKNTEAFF
TRBJ2-3 TRBV7-6 TRBD2 CASSLSGNTDTQYF
TRBJ2-2 TRBV27 . CASRRLPGSGELFF
TRBJ2-2 TRBV18 . CASSAQGDANTGELFF
TRBJ2-6 TRBV19 . CASSPGSGANVLTF
TRBJ1-4 TRBV6-1 . CASSWGGAREKLFF
TRBJ1-2 TRBV9 . CASSLGGGNGYTF
TRBJ2-7 TRBV6-1 . CASSRDSYEQYF
TRBJ2-7 TRBV7-3 . CASSLFTESEQYF
TRBJ1-2 TRBV7-8 . CASSLGSAAYGYTF
TRBJ2-7 TRBV5-5 TRBD1 CASSLGQGAYEQYF
TRBJ2-2 TRBV27 . CASSLMSSGGTGELFF
TRBJ2-5 TRBV30 . CAWSLKETQYF
TRBJ1-6 TRBV6-6 . CASTVDRFNSPLHF
TRBJ2-3 TRBV6-1 . CASRGFRDTDTQYF
TRBJ1-2 TRBV19 TRBD1 CASNPRGRTYGYTF
TRBJ2-5 TRBV6-5 . CASSYVGAEQETQYF
TRBJ2-7 TRBV11-3 . CASSLEERLAGQYF
TRBJ2-2 TRBV6-1 TRBD1 CASSGQGATGELFF
TRBJ1-5 TRBV14 . CASSQDVISGSNQPQHF